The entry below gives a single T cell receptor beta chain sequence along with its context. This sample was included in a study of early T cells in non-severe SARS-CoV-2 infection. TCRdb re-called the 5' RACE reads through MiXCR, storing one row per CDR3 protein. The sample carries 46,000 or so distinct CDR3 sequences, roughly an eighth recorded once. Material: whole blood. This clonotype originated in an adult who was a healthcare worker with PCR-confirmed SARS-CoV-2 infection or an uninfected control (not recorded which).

Written as DNA, the CDR3 is TGTGCCAGCAGCCAAGCTTGGCACTTGAACACTGAAGCTTTCTTT. Its translation: CASSQAWHLNTEAFF. The V call is TRBV4-2, the J call TRBJ1-1; D ambiguous. The V end was cut by 1 base, the J end by 0 bases, with 9 bases between. The CDR3 is 15 residues long. CDR1 LGHNA and CDR2 YNFKEQ come from the germline V gene.